The clone carrying this TCR beta chain has only a few counts. As yet, its antigen is unknown. The record originates from a study of beta chain features in type 1 diabetes. This CDR3 comprises 14 residues. Trimming took 4 bases from V and 6 from J; bases not matched to a gene: 6. Germline V gene sequence: CDR1 MGHDK, CDR2 SYGVNS. Findings and limits, study-wide: Significant though moderate, a shortening of TCRB CDR3s appeared in all four CD4+ subsets of Type 1 diabetes patients.

The entirety of the isolated RNA underwent reverse transcription, so expressed TCRB transcripts were sequenced. Some clones are missing from TCRdb's copy, which holds only in-frame ones; the method was immunoSEQ multiplex PCR. The table lists some 250,000 clones, roughly 11% of them singletons, with over 0.015% in the top ten. The source of this sequence is a man in his thirties or forties with type 1 diabetes. The sequenced sample consisted of naive CD4+ T cells from blood. The chain couples TRBV25-1 to TRBJ2-7; 10 positions match TRBD1. This CDR3 is CASSGDRGPSEQYF. The CDR3 DNA reads as TGTGCCAGCAGTGGTGACAGGGGGCCCTCCGAGCAGTACTTC.